The 2 T cell receptor beta chains below all came from one sample that was sequenced in a study of blood T cell repertoires in COVID-19. Measured with immunoSEQ multiplex PCR; TCRdb has only the in-frame clones, and not every one. The data hold roughly 190,000 clones, with 80% to 90% observed a single time. Sequencing was performed on peripheral blood. Source of these receptors: a man aged 18 to 30 with active or convalescent COVID-19.

The V call is TRBV20-1, the J call TRBJ1-1; D remains ambiguous. Germline CDR1 and CDR2: DFQATT and SNEGSKA (reference sequence). The ends were cut back, 8 bases at V and 1 base at J, with 8 bases in the middle. The CDR3 extends over 11 amino acids. The CDR3 loop reads CSLTSNTEAFF. CDR3 bases: TGCAGTCTTACATCGAACACTGAAGCTTTCTTT.

This chain connects TRBV19 to TRBJ2-1; maybe TRBD1 (7 bases). The CDR3 extends over 21 amino acids. Trimming removed 5 bases from V and 2 bases from J, with 31 bases in between. Germline CDR1 and CDR2: LNHDA and SQIVND (reference sequence). CDR3 residues: CASSYNPHAGGLYGPYNEQFF. In DNA, the CDR3 is TGTGCCAGTAGTTATAATCCCCACGCAGGGGGGTTGTATGGTCCCTACAATGAGCAGTTCTTC.